This record looks at one T cell receptor (beta chain) sequence and its context. The antigen remains undetermined. In the PCR, 60 Vbeta and 13 Jbeta primers were used. Profiling relied on immunoSEQ multiplex PCR, and the TCRdb table lists in-frame clones only, not all of them. This table has roughly 70,000 clones, roughly four fifths appearing once. The data derive from a study of cytomegalovirus exposure and HLA in healthy donors. Across the whole study: Tens of millions of unique TCRs from HLA-typed donors made up an early data release. Findings of the study overall: Sequencing likely generated an artifact that appeared as a cluster of highly shared sequence variants.

Germline CDR1 and CDR2: MNHNY and SVGAGI (reference sequence). There are 13 residues in the CDR3. Trimming removed 9 bases at V and 3 bases at J, with 12 bases between. At the time of sampling, donors were nominally healthy, though unrecorded immune exposures were likely. Sequenced input: PBMCs. The gene calls are TRBV6-6 and TRBJ1-5; no reliable D call. This sequence was found in a man aged 50 or older in good health and CMV-seronegative. DNA for the CDR3: TGTGCCAGTAGAGAGGGCTCCAATCAGCCCCAGCATTTT. It is translated as CASREGSNQPQHF.